What follows are 29 T cell receptor beta chains derived from one specimen sequenced in a study of blood T cell repertoires in COVID-19. Libraries were prepared by immunoSEQ multiplex PCR; TCRdb keeps only in-frame clonotypes and omits some of them. Among 65,000 to 85,000 clones listed, 70% to 80% were seen once. Sequencing was performed on peripheral blood. These receptors came from a woman of 80 years or more with active or convalescent COVID-19.

This clone was seen more than once but under ten times. The chain is built from TRBV18 and TRBJ2-1, with D tentatively TRBD2 (6 bases). Trimming took 5 bases from V and 15 from J, leaving 17 bases between them. Germline CDR1 KGHSH, CDR2 LQKENI. The CDR3 has 12 amino acids. The CDR3 nucleotides are TGTGCCAGCTCAAGCGGGCTAAAGGACCTGTTCTTC. Its translation is CASSSGLKDLFF.

The chain recombines TRBV5-1 with TRBJ2-3, with TRBD1 identical over 7 bases. CDR1 is SGHRS, CDR2 YFSETQ, per germline. V shed 0 bases, J shed 10 bases, and the junction held 8 bases outside the gene matches. The CDR3 totals 14 residues. The CDR3 protein is CASSLEARTGPQYF. The CDR3 coding sequence is TGCGCCAGCAGCTTGGAGGCGCGGACAGGTCCGCAGTATTTT. The full variable domain, in which reference TRBV5-1 and TRBJ2-3 provide the parts outside the CDR3, is KAGVTQTPRYLIKTRGQQVTLSCSPISGHRSVSWYQQTPGQGLQFLFEYFSETQRNKGNFPGRFSGRQFSNSRSEMNVSTLELGDSALYLCASSLEARTGPQYFGPGTRLTVL.

This sequence joins TRBV29-1 and TRBJ1-4; weak D call: TRBD1 (5 bases). Trimming removed 7 bases from V and 7 bases from J, with 7 bases in between. The CDR3 has 10 amino acids. CDR1 is SQVTM, CDR2 ANQGSEA, per germline. The CDR3 here is CSAGGEKLFF. For the CDR3, the DNA is TGCAGCGCCGGGGGTGAAAAACTGTTTTTT.

This chain joins TRBV27 and TRBJ2-1, with 9 bases lining up with TRBD2. The CDR3 contains 16 residues. Trimming at V came to 5 bases and at J to 3 bases, leaving 8 bases not matched to a gene. Germline-derived CDR1 and CDR2 are MNHEY and SMNVEV (reference sequence). CDR3 DNA: TGTGCCAGCAGTCCCCGGGGAGCGGGAGGCTACAATGAGCAGTTCTTC. Protein product: CASSPRGAGGYNEQFF.

The CDR3 region has the DNA TGTGCCAGCAGCTTGGTCCAAGTCAGGGGGAACACTGAAGCTTTCTTT. Translating it yields CASSLVQVRGNTEAFF. The chain uses TRBV5-5 and TRBJ1-1; a possible D gene is TRBD1 (6 bases). Trimming pared 0 bases from V and 1 base from J, leaving 13 bases between. Germline CDR1 SGHKS, CDR2 YYEKEE (reference sequence). CDR3 length: 16 amino acids.

The gene calls are TRBV7-2 and TRBJ1-1, with unresolved D. CDR1 SGHTA and CDR2 FQGNSA come from the germline V gene. V dropped 3 bases and J dropped 1 base, with 9 bases sitting between them. The length of the CDR3 is 14 residues. CDR3 sequence: CASSFQFQNTEAFF. The CDR3 DNA reads TGTGCCAGCAGCTTTCAGTTCCAGAACACTGAAGCTTTCTTT.

The rearrangement joins TRBV19 to TRBJ2-1; perhaps TRBD2 as D (5 bases). The CDR3 is 12 residues long. Trimming removed 8 bases from V and 5 bases from J, with 10 bases in between. Germline V gene sequence: CDR1 LNHDA, CDR2 SQIVND (reference sequence). The CDR3 loop reads CASSRVNNEQFF. CDR3 DNA: TGTGCCAGTTCGAGGGTAAACAATGAGCAGTTCTTC. Complete variable domain (other parts from reference TRBV19 and TRBJ2-1): DGGITQSPKYLFRKEGQNVTLSCEQNLNHDAMYWYRQDPGQGLRLIYYSQIVNDFQKGDIAEGYSVSREKKESFPLTVTSAQKNPTAFYLCASSRVNNEQFFGPGTRLTVL.

This clone was recorded once. The chain employs TRBV19 and TRBJ1-2; D uncertain. The CDR3 is 13 residues long. V dropped 5 bases and J dropped 2 bases, with 9 bases sitting between them. Germline lookup yields CDR1 LNHDA and CDR2 SQIVND (reference sequence). This chain's CDR3 is CASSFGINYGYTF. As DNA, the CDR3 is TGTGCCAGTAGTTTCGGGATAAACTATGGCTACACCTTC. Filled out from reference TRBV19 and TRBJ1-2, the complete variable domain reads DGGITQSPKYLFRKEGQNVTLSCEQNLNHDAMYWYRQDPGQGLRLIYYSQIVNDFQKGDIAEGYSVSREKKESFPLTVTSAQKNPTAFYLCASSFGINYGYTFGSGTRLTVV.

The V call is TRBV2, the J call TRBJ1-5, with D perhaps TRBD1 (6 bases). Germline V CDR1 and CDR2: SNHLY, FYNNEI. The CDR3 consists of 15 residues. V gave up 6 bases and J gave up 3 bases, with 15 bases separating them. The CDR3 DNA sequence: TGTGCCAGCAGGCTTTGGGACACCCCCAATCAGCCCCAGCATTTT. The encoded protein is CASRLWDTPNQPQHF.

This clone was seen many times. The same CDR3 also results from other DNA sequences found in this sample. The chain couples TRBV3-1 (or the pseudogene TRBV3-2) to TRBJ1-1, with TRBD1 as a possible D gene (5 bases). Trimming removed 6 bases at V and 5 bases at J, with 7 bases between. The CDR3 runs to 11 residues. Germline lookup yields CDR1 LGHDT and CDR2 YNNKEL (reference sequence). DNA of the CDR3: TGTGCCAGCAGGGGGGGTACTGAAGCTTTCTTT. Its protein product is CASRGGTEAFF.

The rearrangement uses TRBV5-1 and TRBJ2-1; 7 bases align to TRBD1. V dropped 7 bases and J dropped 1; count of bases not matched to a gene: 8. From germline, CDR1 is SGHRS and CDR2 YFSETQ. CDR3 length: 15 amino acids. The CDR3 nucleotides read TGCGCCAGCCTGAATCCAGGGGGATCCTACAATGAGCAGTTCTTC. Its protein is CASLNPGGSYNEQFF.

The chain is built from TRBV7-9 and TRBJ1-4; tentative D call: TRBD1 (6 bases). Between the trimmed V and J ends, which lost 6 bases and 3 bases, there was a span of 17 bases. This CDR3 is 16 amino acids long. Germline V gene sequence: CDR1 SEHNR, CDR2 FQNEAQ (reference sequence). CDR3: CASSSLAGAANEKLFF. The CDR3 DNA sequence: TGTGCCAGCAGTTCCTTAGCGGGGGCAGCTAATGAAAAACTGTTTTTT.

The chain couples TRBV5-5 to TRBJ2-4; D gene ambiguous. Trimming shortened V by 0 bases and J by 4 bases, and 5 bases separated the two germline ends. The CDR3 runs to 13 residues. Per the germline V gene, CDR1 is SGHKS and CDR2 is YYEKEE (reference sequence). CDR3: CASSLGPKNIQYF. CDR3 nucleotides: TGTGCCAGCAGCTTGGGGCCGAAAAACATTCAGTACTTC.

This clone was seen a few times. The chain is built from TRBV28 and TRBJ2-7; D gene unclear. V was shortened by 4 bases and J by 2 bases, with 3 bases between the two germline ends. CDR3 size: 11 residues. Germline CDR1 and CDR2: MDHEN and SYDVKM. The CDR3 region has the DNA TGTGCCAGCAGTTCAACCTACGAGCAGTACTTC. Its translation is CASSSTYEQYF.

This chain connects TRBV6-5 to TRBJ1-2; tentative D call: TRBD1 (6 bases). The germline V and J ends were trimmed by 9 bases and 11 bases, with 28 bases remaining between them. CDR3 length: 15 residues. Germline loops: CDR1 MNHEY, CDR2 SVGAGI. CDR3 residues: CASRPVSSWTASYTF. CDR3 nucleotides: TGTGCCAGTAGGCCGGTTTCGAGCTGGACAGCTTCTTACACCTTC.

This chain links TRBV6-5 with TRBJ1-1; weak D call: TRBD1 (5 bases). Germline V gene sequence: CDR1 MNHEY, CDR2 SVGAGI. Deletions cut 7 bases from V and 1 base from J, with 13 bases between. This CDR3 contains 14 residues. The chain's CDR3 is CASTWDWQNTEAFF. CDR3 in DNA: TGTGCCAGCACTTGGGACTGGCAGAACACTGAAGCTTTCTTT.

This chain uses TRBV5-1 with TRBJ1-2; D may be TRBD1 (6 bases). V was cut by 2 bases and J by 5 bases, with 7 bases left in between. The CDR3 contains 12 residues. Germline CDR1 is SGHRS and CDR2 is YFSETQ. The CDR3 DNA reads as TGCGCCAGCAGCTTCCAGGGGTATGGCTACACCTTC. Its translation is CASSFQGYGYTF.

The rearrangement uses TRBV29-1 and TRBJ2-2; TRBD1 matches 10 bases. CDR1 SQVTM and CDR2 ANQGSEA come from the germline V gene. The CDR3 length is 21 residues. After removal of 7 bases from V and 6 bases from J, the junction contained 29 bases not matched to a gene. DNA of the CDR3: TGCAGCGCAATCAAGGGTTTTGATCGGCAAGGGAACGGACAGGGGGCCGGGGAGCTGTTTTTT. Translated: CSAIKGFDRQGNGQGAGELFF.

This chain connects TRBV18 to TRBJ2-1; D is perhaps TRBD2 (5 bases). CDR3 length: 16 residues. Germline V gene sequence: CDR1 KGHSH, CDR2 LQKENI. The V end lost 1 base, the J end lost 0 bases, and 10 bases lay between the germline ends. The DNA for the CDR3 is TGTGCCAGCTCACCACTTCCGGGAAGCTCCTACAATGAGCAGTTCTTC. Protein: CASSPLPGSSYNEQFF.

The genes are TRBV6-5 and TRBJ1-3; D gene unclear. V shed 7 bases and J shed 8 bases, with 15 bases lying between them. CDR1 is MNHEY, CDR2 SVGAGI, per germline. The CDR3 runs to 13 residues. CDR3 amino acids: CASTPPGRDTIYF. CDR3 sequence (DNA): TGTGCCAGCACCCCCCCCGGCCGGGACACCATATATTTT.

The sample holds a few counts of this clone. The chain employs TRBV7-9 and TRBJ2-6, with D tentatively TRBD1 (5 bases). This CDR3 comprises 15 residues. Trimming cost V 6 bases and J 3 bases, with 12 bases left between them. Germline-derived CDR1 and CDR2 are SEHNR and FQNEAQ (reference sequence). This CDR3 reads CASSPDRSGANVLTF. The CDR3 DNA sequence: TGTGCCAGCAGTCCTGACAGAAGTGGGGCCAACGTCCTGACTTTC.

This chain joins TRBV5-6 and TRBJ1-4; 9 bases are shared with TRBD1. The CDR3 sequence is 16 residues long. V was clipped by 3 bases and J by 8 bases; unmatched bases: 11. Germline V lookup: CDR1 SGHDT, CDR2 YYEEEE. In DNA form, the CDR3 reads TGTGCCAGCAGCTCCGGGACAGGGTGGGAAGAAGAAAAACTGTTTTTT. This encodes CASSSGTGWEEEKLFF.

The chain uses TRBV3-1 (or the pseudogene TRBV3-2) and TRBJ2-3, with 13 positions matching TRBD2. CDR3 length equals 16 residues. Germline CDR1 LGHDT, CDR2 YNNKEL (reference sequence). After removal of 4 bases from V and 8 bases from J, the junction contained 9 bases not matched to a gene. DNA of the CDR3: TGTGCCAGCAGCCCGGGACTAGCGGGGCTCAGGGTTACGCAGTATTTT. This encodes CASSPGLAGLRVTQYF.

This clone has just a few counts. The chain employs TRBV19 and TRBJ1-5; TRBD1 matches at 8 bases. J lost 5 bases, V lost 1 base, and 1 base had no gene match. Germline-derived CDR1 and CDR2 are LNHDA and SQIVND (reference sequence). The CDR3 contains 14 residues. CDR3 nucleotides: TGTGCCAGTAGTATAGGACAGGGGCATCAGCCCCAGCATTTT. Translating it yields CASSIGQGHQPQHF. The entire variable domain, with the rest obtained from reference TRBV19 and TRBJ1-5, is as follows: DGGITQSPKYLFRKEGQNVTLSCEQNLNHDAMYWYRQDPGQGLRLIYYSQIVNDFQKGDIAEGYSVSREKKESFPLTVTSAQKNPTAFYLCASSIGQGHQPQHFGDGTRLSIL.

This chain uses TRBV6-2 or TRBV6-3 with TRBJ1-5; 11 nucleotides agree with TRBD1. Germline-derived CDR1 and CDR2 are MNHEY and SVGEGT. V lost 2 bases to trimming and J lost 0 bases; unmatched junction nucleotides: 12. CDR3 length: 20 residues. CDR3 sequence: CASSYRFKRTGGDSNQPQHF. The DNA of the CDR3 is TGTGCCAGCAGTTACAGGTTCAAAAGGACAGGGGGCGATAGCAATCAGCCCCAGCATTTT.

The V gene is TRBV19, the J gene TRBJ2-2; tentative D call: TRBD2 (5 bases). The CDR3 runs to 15 residues. Germline CDR1 LNHDA, CDR2 SQIVND (reference sequence). The germline V and J ends were trimmed by 5 bases and 3 bases, with 13 bases remaining between them. The DNA of the CDR3 is TGTGCCAGTAGTCAAAAGACGGGGTACACCGGGGAGCTGTTTTTT. It is translated as CASSQKTGYTGELFF.

This chain joins TRBV6-2 or TRBV6-3 and TRBJ2-1; 11 bases align to TRBD2. This CDR3 contains 17 residues. The junction had 5 bases not matched to a gene; V was cut back by 3 bases and J by 1 base. CDR1 is MNHEY, CDR2 SVGEGT, per germline. DNA of the CDR3: TGTGCCAGCAGTTATGGGGTAGCGGGAGGGTCCTACAATGAGCAGTTCTTC. Protein: CASSYGVAGGSYNEQFF.

The chain combines TRBV19 with TRBJ1-2; a weak D match, TRBD1 (6 bases). V was pared by 6 bases and J by 3 bases, with 20 bases between. The CDR3 runs 16 residues. Germline V lookup: CDR1 LNHDA, CDR2 SQIVND (reference sequence). The CDR3 is CASRNNPRGADYGYTF. In DNA form, the CDR3 reads TGTGCCAGTAGGAATAACCCCCGGGGGGCGGACTATGGCTACACCTTC.

DNA of the CDR3: TGTGCCAGCAGTGAAGGGGGGGGGTACCTAACTTACAATGAGCAGTTCTTC. Its protein product is CASSEGGGYLTYNEQFF. This rearrangement joins TRBV6-1 to TRBJ2-1; TRBD2 aligns across 7 bases. The V segment lost 1 base and the J segment 4 bases; nucleotides outside the gene matches: 10. Looked up from germline, CDR1 is MNHNS and CDR2 is SASEGT. The CDR3 length is 17 residues.